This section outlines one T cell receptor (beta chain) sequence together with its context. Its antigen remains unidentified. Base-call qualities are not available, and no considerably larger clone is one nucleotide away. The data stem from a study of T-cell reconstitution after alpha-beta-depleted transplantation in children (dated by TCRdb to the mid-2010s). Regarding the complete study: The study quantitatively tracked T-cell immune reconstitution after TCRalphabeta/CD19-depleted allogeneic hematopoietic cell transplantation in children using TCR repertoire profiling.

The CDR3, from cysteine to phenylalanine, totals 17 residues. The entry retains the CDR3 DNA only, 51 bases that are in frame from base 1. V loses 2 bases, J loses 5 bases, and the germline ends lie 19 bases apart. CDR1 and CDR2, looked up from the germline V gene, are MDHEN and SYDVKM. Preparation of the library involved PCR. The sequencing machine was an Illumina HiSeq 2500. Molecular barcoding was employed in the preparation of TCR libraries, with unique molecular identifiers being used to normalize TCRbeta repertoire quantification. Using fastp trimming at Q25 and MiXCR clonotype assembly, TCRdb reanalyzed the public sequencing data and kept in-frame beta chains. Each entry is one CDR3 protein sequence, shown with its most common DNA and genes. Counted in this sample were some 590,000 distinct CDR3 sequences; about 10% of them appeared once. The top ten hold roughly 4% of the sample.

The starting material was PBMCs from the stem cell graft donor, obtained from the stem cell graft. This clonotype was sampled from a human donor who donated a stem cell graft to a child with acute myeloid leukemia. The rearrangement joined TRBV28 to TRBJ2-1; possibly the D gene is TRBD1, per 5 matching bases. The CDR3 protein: CASSLKGLVAHNNEQFF. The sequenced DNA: TGTGCCAGCAGTTTAAAGGGGTTGGTTGCCCATAACAATGAGCAGTTCTTC. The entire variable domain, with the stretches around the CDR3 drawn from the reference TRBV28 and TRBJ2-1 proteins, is DVKVTQSSRYLVKRTGEKVFLECVQDMDHENMFWYRQDPGLGLRLIYFSYDVKMKEKGDIPEGYSVSREKKERFSLILESASTNQTSMYLCASSLKGLVAHNNEQFFGPGTRLTVL.